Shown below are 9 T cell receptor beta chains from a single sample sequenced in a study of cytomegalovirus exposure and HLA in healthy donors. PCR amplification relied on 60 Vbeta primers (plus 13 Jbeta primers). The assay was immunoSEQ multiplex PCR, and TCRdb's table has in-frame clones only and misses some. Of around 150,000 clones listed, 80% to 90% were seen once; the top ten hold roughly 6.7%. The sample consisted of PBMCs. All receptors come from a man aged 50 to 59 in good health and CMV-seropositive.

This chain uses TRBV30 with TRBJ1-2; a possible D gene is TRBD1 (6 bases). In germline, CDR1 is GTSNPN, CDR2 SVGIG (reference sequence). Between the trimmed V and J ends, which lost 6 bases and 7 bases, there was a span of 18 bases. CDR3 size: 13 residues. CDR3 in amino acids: CACITGPWGGYTF. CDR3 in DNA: TGTGCCTGTATTACAGGGCCCTGGGGTGGCTACACCTTC. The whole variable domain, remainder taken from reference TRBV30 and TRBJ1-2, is SQTIHQWPATLVQPVGSPLSLECTVEGTSNPNLYWYRQAAGRGLQLLFYSVGIGQISSEVPQNLSASRPQDRQFILSSKKLLLSDSGFYLCACITGPWGGYTFGSGTRLTVV.

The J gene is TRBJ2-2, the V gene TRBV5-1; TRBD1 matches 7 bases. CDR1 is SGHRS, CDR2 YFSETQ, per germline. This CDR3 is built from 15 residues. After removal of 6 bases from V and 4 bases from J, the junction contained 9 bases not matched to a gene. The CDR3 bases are TGCGCCAGCAACGACCAAGGGGGCAGCACCGGGGAGCTGTTTTTT. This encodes CASNDQGGSTGELFF.

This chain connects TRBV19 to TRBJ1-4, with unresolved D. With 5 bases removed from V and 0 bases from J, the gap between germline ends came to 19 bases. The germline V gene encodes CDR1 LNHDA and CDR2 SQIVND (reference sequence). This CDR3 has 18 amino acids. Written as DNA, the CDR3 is TGTGCCAGTAGTTTCCGCCCAGTAAGCGGGGCAACTAATGAAAAACTGTTTTTT. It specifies CASSFRPVSGATNEKLFF.

CDR3: CASSLASGALLETQYF. The CDR3 nucleotides read TGTGCCAGCAGCTTGGCCTCAGGGGCCTTGCTGGAGACCCAGTACTTC. The genes are TRBV5-6 and TRBJ2-5, with D possibly being TRBD1 (6 bases). V lost 0 bases, J lost 5 bases, and 17 bases lay in between. Germline lookup yields CDR1 SGHDT and CDR2 YYEEEE. The CDR3 covers 16 residues.

The CDR3 here is CASSLGQGVTEAFF. In nucleotides, the CDR3 is TGTGCCAGTAGTCTGGGACAGGGGGTCACTGAAGCTTTCTTT. The chain links TRBV19 to TRBJ1-1, with TRBD1 identical over 11 bases. There are 14 residues in the CDR3. Germline assignment: CDR1 LNHDA and CDR2 SQIVND (reference sequence). Trimming at V came to 5 bases and at J to 4 bases, leaving 3 bases not matched to a gene.

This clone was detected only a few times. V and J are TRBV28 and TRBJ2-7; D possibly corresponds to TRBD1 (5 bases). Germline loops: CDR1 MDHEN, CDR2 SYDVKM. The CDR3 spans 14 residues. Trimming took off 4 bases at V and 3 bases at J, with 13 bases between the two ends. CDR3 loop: CASSYGQGSYEQYF. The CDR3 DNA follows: TGTGCCAGCAGTTATGGGCAGGGTAGCTACGAGCAGTACTTC.

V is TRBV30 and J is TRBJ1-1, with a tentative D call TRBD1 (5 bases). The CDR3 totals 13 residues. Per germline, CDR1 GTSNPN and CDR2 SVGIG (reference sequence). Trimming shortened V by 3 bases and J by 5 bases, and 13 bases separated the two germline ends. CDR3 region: CAWRTTEVTEAFF. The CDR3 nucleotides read TGTGCCTGGAGGACGACAGAAGTGACTGAAGCTTTCTTT. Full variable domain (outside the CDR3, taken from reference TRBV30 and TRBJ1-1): SQTIHQWPATLVQPVGSPLSLECTVEGTSNPNLYWYRQAAGRGLQLLFYSVGIGQISSEVPQNLSASRPQDRQFILSSKKLLLSDSGFYLCAWRTTEVTEAFFGQGTRLTVV.

In DNA, the CDR3 is TGTGCCAGCAGCCAGAGATCAGGGGGGGAGACCCAGTACTTC. Its translation is CASSQRSGGETQYF. The chain carries TRBV11-3 and TRBJ2-5; D is perhaps TRBD1 (7 bases). Germline lookup yields CDR1 SGHNT and CDR2 YENEEA. V was pared by 5 bases and J by 5 bases, with 15 bases between. The CDR3 is 14 amino acids. Combining the CDR3 with reference TRBV11-3 and TRBJ2-5 gives the whole variable domain EAGVVQSPRYKIIEKKQPVAFWCNPISGHNTLYWYLQNLGQGPELLIRYENEEAVDDSQLPKDRFSAERLKGVDSTLKIQPAELGDSAVYLCASSQRSGGETQYFGPGTRLLVL.

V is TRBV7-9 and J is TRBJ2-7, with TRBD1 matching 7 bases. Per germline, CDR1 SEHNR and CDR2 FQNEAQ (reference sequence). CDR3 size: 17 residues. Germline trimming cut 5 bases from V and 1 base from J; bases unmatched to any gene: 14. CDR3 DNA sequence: TGTGCCAGCAGCCCCCCCGCAGGGGGTATAGGGTCCTACGAGCAGTACTTC. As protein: CASSPPAGGIGSYEQYF.